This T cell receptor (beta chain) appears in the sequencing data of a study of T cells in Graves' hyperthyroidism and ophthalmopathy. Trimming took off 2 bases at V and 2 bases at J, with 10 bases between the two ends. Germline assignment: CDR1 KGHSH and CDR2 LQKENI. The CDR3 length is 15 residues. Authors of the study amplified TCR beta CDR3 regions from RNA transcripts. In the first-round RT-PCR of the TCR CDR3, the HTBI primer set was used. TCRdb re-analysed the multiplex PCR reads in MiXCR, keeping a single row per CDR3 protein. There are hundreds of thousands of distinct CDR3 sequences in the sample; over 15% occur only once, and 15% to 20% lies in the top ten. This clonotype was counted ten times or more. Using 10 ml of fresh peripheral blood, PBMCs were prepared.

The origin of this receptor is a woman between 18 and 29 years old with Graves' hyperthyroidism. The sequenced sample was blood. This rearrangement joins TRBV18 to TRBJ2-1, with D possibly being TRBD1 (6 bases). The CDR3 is CASSPRQEAYNEQFF. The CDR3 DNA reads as TGTGCCAGCTCACCAAGACAGGAGGCCTACAATGAGCAGTTCTTC.